This is a list of T cell receptor beta chains from one sample in a study of T cells after yellow fever vaccination. TCRdb re-called the 5' RACE reads with MiXCR, one entry per CDR3 protein. This table holds hundreds of thousands of distinct CDR3 sequences, about 14% found once. The specimen comprised PBMCs, sampled on the day of the yellow fever booster vaccination. The receptor source for this set is a man younger than 40 who received the YFV17D yellow fever vaccine. CDR3s include the opening cysteine and the closing phenylalanine or tryptophan. The D gene is left open where the match is weak. The size entry is marked missing in some rows and otherwise reads once, few, many or a size class.

v_gene	j_gene	d_gene	len	abundance	CDR3aa	CDR3nt
TRBV6-1	TRBJ2-7	TRBD1	14	-	CASRSGQGGYEQYF	TGTGCCAGCAGATCAGGACAGGGGGGATACGAGCAGTACTTC
TRBV4-3	TRBJ2-5	TRBD1	15	many	CASSQATGGAETQYF	TGCGCCAGCAGCCAAGCCACAGGGGGCGCAGAGACCCAGTACTTC
TRBV6-1	TRBJ1-1	TRBD1	15	many	CASIPRGDRGAEAFF	TGTGCCAGCATCCCCAGGGGGGACAGGGGTGCTGAAGCTTTCTTT
TRBV15	TRBJ1-2	-	14	-	CATSSGQKPYGYTF	TGTGCCACCAGTTCAGGCCAAAAACCTTATGGCTACACCTTC
TRBV12-3/TRBV12-4	TRBJ2-7	TRBD1	14	few	CASSLGAGGSGQYF	TGTGCCAGCAGTTTGGGGGCAGGGGGCTCGGGGCAGTACTTC
TRBV11-2	TRBJ2-1	-	15	-	CASSLGGHPYNEQFF	TGTGCCAGCAGCTTAGGGGGACACCCCTACAATGAGCAGTTCTTC
TRBV25-1	TRBJ2-3	-	14	-	CASSEGVRLTTQYF	TGTGCCAGCAGTGAGGGCGTGCGTCTTACTACGCAGTATTTT
TRBV5-6	TRBJ2-2	-	16	many	CASSSVVNSGTGELFF	TGTGCCAGCAGCTCCGTCGTGAATAGCGGCACCGGGGAGCTGTTTTTT
TRBV20-1	TRBJ2-7	-	13	few	CSARGSSNYEQYF	TGCAGTGCTAGAGGCAGTAGTAACTACGAGCAGTACTTC
TRBV12-3/TRBV12-4	TRBJ2-3	TRBD2	13	-	CATLRLASDTQYF	TGTGCCACCCTGAGACTAGCCTCAGATACGCAGTATTTT
TRBV28	TRBJ2-1	-	13	many	CASSPGPSNEQFF	TGTGCCAGCAGTCCCGGACCTTCAAATGAGCAGTTCTTC
TRBV28	TRBJ2-1	-	13	few	CASVAGDYNEQFF	TGTGCCAGCGTAGCAGGAGACTACAATGAGCAGTTCTTC
TRBV12-3/TRBV12-4	TRBJ1-6	-	14	few	CASSLEQAVSALHF	TGTGCCAGCAGTTTAGAACAGGCCGTTTCGGCCCTCCACTTT
TRBV19	TRBJ2-2	-	14	-	CAVREVFYTGELFF	TGTGCCGTTAGGGAGGTTTTCTACACCGGGGAGCTGTTTTTT
TRBV5-1	TRBJ2-7	-	14	few	CASSLGSGVHEQYF	TGCGCCAGCAGCTTGGGGTCGGGAGTCCACGAGCAGTACTTC
TRBV3-1	TRBJ2-7	-	13	many	CASGYGASYEQYF	TGTGCCAGCGGGTACGGAGCCTCCTACGAGCAGTACTTC
TRBV20-1	TRBJ2-7	-	11	-	CSARQDYEQYF	TGCAGTGCCCGACAGGACTACGAGCAGTACTTC
TRBV7-3	TRBJ2-5	-	14	-	CASSHGGAAETQYF	TGTGCCAGCAGCCACGGCGGCGCGGCAGAGACCCAGTACTTC